What follows are 19 T cell receptor beta chains derived from one specimen sequenced in a study of PD-L1 blockade in urothelial cancer. Sample time point: pretreatment peripheral blood. TCRdb's copy holds only in-frame clones and misses some; the assay was immunoSEQ multiplex PCR. The table shows 75,000 to 95,000 clones, with around 81% occurring only once. Material: PBMCs, obtained around atezolizumab (anti-PD-L1) treatment. Receptors originate from a man aged 40-49 years with urothelial cancer.

As DNA, the CDR3 is TGTGCCAGCAGTTACTCGTCCGTTTCCGAGCAGTACTTC. Protein product: CASSYSSVSEQYF. This chain links TRBV6-5 with TRBJ2-7, with no clear D. Germline-derived CDR1 and CDR2 are MNHEY and SVGAGI. This CDR3 is built from 13 residues. The V and J ends lost 0 bases and 6 bases respectively, with 9 bases between them.

CDR3 sequence reads: CASSLIPGQGDYGYTF. The CDR3 DNA follows: TGCGCCAGCAGCTTAATTCCGGGACAGGGAGACTATGGCTACACCTTC. The V and J genes are TRBV5-1 and TRBJ1-2, with TRBD1 matching 9 bases. Trimming cost V 2 bases and J 3 bases; bases outside gene matches: 8. Germline CDR1 and CDR2: SGHRS and YFSETQ. This CDR3 spans 16 amino acids. Using reference TRBV5-1 and TRBJ1-2 for the parts outside the CDR3, the full variable domain is KAGVTQTPRYLIKTRGQQVTLSCSPISGHRSVSWYQQTPGQGLQFLFEYFSETQRNKGNFPGRFSGRQFSNSRSEMNVSTLELGDSALYLCASSLIPGQGDYGYTFGSGTRLTVV.

This chain uses TRBV7-6 with TRBJ2-3, with D possibly matching TRBD1 (5 bases). V lost 1 base and J 1 base, leaving 9 bases between the germline ends. Germline V gene lookup returns CDR1 SGHVS and CDR2 FNYEAQ. The length of the CDR3 is 15 residues. CDR3 nucleotide sequence: TGTGCCAGCAGCTTAGGGTCCAGGGGCACAGATACGCAGTATTTT. This sequence encodes CASSLGSRGTDTQYF.

This rearrangement joins TRBV25-1 to TRBJ2-5, with no clear D. The ends were cut back, 4 bases at V and 4 bases at J, with 13 bases in the middle. CDR1 is MGHDK and CDR2 is SYGVNS in the germline V gene. The CDR3 consists of 14 residues. Written as DNA, the CDR3 is TGTGCCAGCAGTGTTTCTAGAGGCATAGAGACCCAGTACTTC. Translation: CASSVSRGIETQYF.

The chain uses TRBV10-3 and TRBJ2-5; D may be TRBD1 (6 bases). V was trimmed by 8 bases and J by 5 bases, leaving 9 bases between them. The CDR3 extends over 11 amino acids. In germline, CDR1 is ENHRY, CDR2 SYGVKD. For the CDR3, the DNA is TGTGCCATCGGGGGCAGCGAGACCCAGTACTTC. Protein sequence: CAIGGSETQYF.

This clone came up a few times. The chain uses TRBV10-3 and TRBJ1-5, with 9 nucleotides matching TRBD1. The CDR3 length is 15 residues. Trimming at V came to 2 bases and at J to 6 bases, leaving 5 bases not matched to a gene. Per the germline V gene, CDR1 is ENHRY and CDR2 is SYGVKD. This CDR3 reads CAISEATGGGQPQHF. In nucleotides, the CDR3 is TGTGCCATCAGTGAGGCTACAGGGGGCGGTCAGCCCCAGCATTTT.

The CDR3 nucleotides read TGTGCCAGCAGCCAAGATCTTACGGCAGGGGATAATGAAAAACTGTTTTTT. Its translation: CASSQDLTAGDNEKLFF. The chain links TRBV4-2 to TRBJ1-4, with D possibly being TRBD1 (6 bases). The CDR3 is 17 residues long. Germline lookup yields CDR1 LGHNA and CDR2 YNFKEQ. V was pared by 0 bases and J by 4 bases, with 15 bases between.

J is TRBJ2-7 and V is TRBV6-6, with TRBD1 matching over 7 bases. Germline V CDR1 and CDR2: MNHNY, SVGAGI (reference sequence). The ends lost 4 bases at V and 6 bases at J; junction bases unmatched: 9. This CDR3 region has 14 residues. CDR3 nucleotides: TGTGCCAGCAGTTGGGCTGACAGGGAAGGCGAGCAGTACTTC. It yields the protein CASSWADREGEQYF.

This clone was seen a single time. The V call is TRBV6-6, the J call TRBJ2-3; 8 positions match TRBD2. Trimming at V came to 7 bases and at J to 3 bases, leaving 6 bases not matched to a gene. The germline gives CDR1 MNHNY, CDR2 SVGAGI (reference sequence). This CDR3 is 14 amino acids long. The chain's CDR3 is CASNLGLATDTQYF. CDR3 DNA sequence: TGTGCCAGCAACCTTGGACTAGCAACAGATACGCAGTATTTT.

The V and J genes are TRBV11-2 and TRBJ2-7; TRBD2 agrees at 11 bases. V shed 4 bases and J 0 bases; nucleotides not matched to a gene: 5. Germline CDR1 is SGHAT and CDR2 is FQNNGV. The CDR3 is 16 amino acids. Here the CDR3 DNA reads TGTGCCAGCAGCTGGGGACTAGCGGAGAGCTCCTACGAGCAGTACTTC. It encodes CASSWGLAESSYEQYF.

The chain combines TRBV19 with TRBJ1-5, with 7 bases identical to TRBD1. This CDR3 spans 15 amino acids. The V and J ends lost 4 bases and 7 bases, in that order; junction bases with no gene match: 10. The germline CDR1 and CDR2 sequences are LNHDA and SQIVND (reference sequence). The CDR3 sequence: CASSTPHRGIQPQHF. The CDR3 DNA is TGTGCCAGTAGTACGCCCCACAGGGGAATACAGCCCCAGCATTTT.

V usage is TRBV27 and J usage is TRBJ1-2, with 11 bases that match TRBD1. This CDR3 is built from 15 residues. V was clipped by 3 bases and J by 5 bases; unmatched bases: 5. Germline CDR1 is MNHEY and CDR2 is SMNVEV (reference sequence). CDR3 sequence (DNA): TGTGCCAGCAGTTTCTCGGACAGGGGGCTATATGGCTACACCTTC. It encodes CASSFSDRGLYGYTF.

V usage is TRBV29-1 and J usage is TRBJ2-1; TRBD1 matches 7 bases. Germline loops: CDR1 SQVTM, CDR2 ANQGSEA. This CDR3 is built from 12 residues. After removal of 3 bases from V and 9 bases from J, the junction contained 5 bases not matched to a gene. CDR3 amino acids: CSVEPDRVEQFF. DNA for the CDR3: TGCAGCGTTGAGCCAGACAGGGTTGAGCAGTTCTTC.

V gene TRBV28 combines with J gene TRBJ1-5; TRBD1 agrees at 7 bases. V lost 7 bases and J lost 6; bases outside the gene matches: 12. Germline loops: CDR1 MDHEN, CDR2 SYDVKM. The CDR3 sequence is 15 residues long. The CDR3 reads CASTPFSDRSQPQHF. The CDR3 DNA sequence: TGTGCCAGCACCCCCTTTTCGGACAGGAGTCAGCCCCAGCATTTT.

This sequence joins TRBV23-1 and TRBJ2-7; 9 bases fit TRBD1. TRBV23-1 belongs to the ORF category, with a function that is uncertain. After removal of 3 bases from V and 0 bases from J, the junction contained 6 bases not matched to a gene. The CDR3 is 16 amino acids. CDR3 protein: CASSQRDRASSYEQYF. The CDR3 coding sequence is TGCGCCAGCAGTCAGCGGGACAGGGCCAGCTCCTACGAGCAGTACTTC.

This clone was seen only once. The V gene is TRBV5-1, the J gene TRBJ1-1, with D possibly matching TRBD1 (6 bases). Per germline, CDR1 SGHRS and CDR2 YFSETQ. With 5 bases removed from V and 2 bases from J, the gap between germline ends came to 13 bases. This CDR3 has 14 residues. CDR3 nucleotide sequence: TGCGCCAGCAGGGACAGACGGTCTAACACTGAAGCTTTCTTT. This gives the protein CASRDRRSNTEAFF.

The CDR3 sequence is CSVDVQVFAEAFF. For the CDR3, the DNA is TGCAGCGTTGACGTTCAGGTTTTCGCTGAAGCTTTCTTT. The chain uses TRBV29-1 and TRBJ1-1; D not certain. CDR1 is SQVTM and CDR2 is ANQGSEA in the germline V gene. The germline V and J ends were trimmed by 3 bases and 6 bases, with 14 bases remaining between them. CDR3 length: 13 residues.

The chain combines TRBV5-1 with TRBJ2-1; 7 bases match TRBD2. Trimming took 2 bases from V and 5 from J; bases not matched to a gene: 10. The germline gives CDR1 SGHRS, CDR2 YFSETQ. The CDR3 runs 16 residues. The CDR3 nucleotides are TGCGCCAGCAGCTTAGGAGGCGGGAGTGGGGACAATGAGCAGTTCTTC. Residues: CASSLGGGSGDNEQFF.

J is TRBJ1-1 and V is TRBV6-1, with a tentative D call TRBD1 (5 bases). This CDR3 comprises 15 residues. Per germline, CDR1 MNHNS and CDR2 SASEGT. V shed 0 bases and J shed 1 base, with 9 bases lying between them. The CDR3: CASSEARRGNTEAFF. The DNA of the CDR3 is TGTGCCAGCAGTGAAGCGCGTAGGGGGAACACTGAAGCTTTCTTT.